Listed below are T cell receptor beta chains from one sample, sequenced in a study of radiation and T cells in renal cell carcinoma. TCRdb's copy holds only in-frame clones and misses some; the assay was immunoSEQ multiplex PCR. The sample consists of about 88,000 clones, about 86% of them appearing once. Source: blood, taken from a patient whose treatment included radiotherapy and nephrectomy. The receptors shown here come from a man aged 50 to 60 with renal cell carcinoma. CDR3s include the opening cysteine and the closing phenylalanine or tryptophan. Fields, in order: J gene, D gene, clone size, V gene, CDR3 DNA, CDR3 protein. D genes are given only for firm matches. Clone size appears in some rows only: once, few, many, or a class for an expanded clone.

TRBJ2-2	-	-	TRBV11-2	TGTGCCAGCAGCTTTCATATGAACCCGGGACAAGACACCGGGGAGCTGTTTTTT	CASSFHMNPGQDTGELFF
TRBJ1-1	-	-	TRBV28	TGTGCCAGCAGTTTATTGGAGAAGGCTGAAGCTTTCTTT	CASSLLEKAEAFF
TRBJ2-1	TRBD2	-	TRBV7-2	TGTGCCAGCAGCTTAGCGCGGCTAGCGGACAATGAGCAGTTCTTC	CASSLARLADNEQFF
TRBJ1-5	-	-	TRBV19	TGTGCCAGTAGTATCCGGGTCGCGGATCAGCCCCAGCATTTT	CASSIRVADQPQHF
TRBJ2-2	-	-	TRBV9	TGTGCCAGCAGCGTGGGGGGCCCCGGGGAGCTGTTTTTT	CASSVGGPGELFF
TRBJ2-5	TRBD2	once	TRBV7-2	TGTGCCAGCAGCAGGGGACTAGCGGGGTCCTTCCAAGAGACCCAGTACTTC	CASSRGLAGSFQETQYF
TRBJ2-7	TRBD2	-	TRBV4-2	TGTGCCAGCAGCCCCCAAGTAGCGGGAGTAAGGAACGAGCAGTACTTC	CASSPQVAGVRNEQYF
TRBJ1-2	-	-	TRBV5-1	TGCGCCAGCAGCTTGCTGGGGGCAGGGGTCTATGGCTACACCTTC	CASSLLGAGVYGYTF
TRBJ1-1	-	-	TRBV28	TGTGCCAGCAGCTTACACAGAGGGGAGAACACTGAAGCTTTCTTT	CASSLHRGENTEAFF
TRBJ2-2	TRBD1	-	TRBV2	TGTGCCAGCAGTGAATGGGGACAGGTTCGCACCGGGGAGCTGTTTTTT	CASSEWGQVRTGELFF
TRBJ1-5	TRBD1	few	TRBV10-3	TGTGCCACCGGACAGGGCGATCAGCCCCAGCATTTT	CATGQGDQPQHF
TRBJ1-5	TRBD1	-	TRBV10-3	TGTGCCATCAGTTTGGGGGCAGGGGGCGCGAATAATCAGCCCCAGCATTTT	CAISLGAGGANNQPQHF
TRBJ2-7	TRBD2	-	TRBV19	TGTGCCAGTAGTAATGGACTAGCGGGAGGACCGAGCTCCTACGAGCAGTACTTC	CASSNGLAGGPSSYEQYF
TRBJ1-1	TRBD1	-	TRBV7-9	TGTGCCAGCAGCCCTAGACAGGGGCGGAACACTGAAGCTTTCTTT	CASSPRQGRNTEAFF
TRBJ1-2	TRBD1	-	TRBV6-5	TGTGCCAGCAGTACACTTAGACAGGGGGCGCTTGGCTACACCTTC	CASSTLRQGALGYTF
TRBJ2-7	-	-	TRBV18	TGTGCCAGCTCACCACGGGGCTACGAGCAGTACTTC	CASSPRGYEQYF
TRBJ2-5	-	-	TRBV5-6	TGTGCCAGCAGCCTCCGACAGGCCACTTTGTCACAAGAGACCCAGTACTTC	CASSLRQATLSQETQYF
TRBJ1-2	TRBD1	-	TRBV19	TGTGCCAGTAGTATTCCAAGGACAGGGGTCCCGGGCTACACCTTC	CASSIPRTGVPGYTF
TRBJ2-7	TRBD1	-	TRBV27	TGTGCCAGCAGTTTTGGGACAGGGTTCTACGAGCAGTACTTC	CASSFGTGFYEQYF
TRBJ2-7	-	once	TRBV9	TGTGCCAGCAGCTATACCGGGAACTCCTACGAGCAGTACTTC	CASSYTGNSYEQYF
TRBJ2-6	-	-	TRBV9	TGTGCCAGCAGCGTGGGTGAGGCCAACGTCCTGACTTTC	CASSVGEANVLTF
TRBJ1-2	-	-	TRBV6-6	TGTGCCAGCACCGGGACCTACTATGGCTACACCTTC	CASTGTYYGYTF
TRBJ1-2	-	-	TRBV7-3	TGTGCCAGCAGCTTATCCGCCCCCTTGGCTAACTATGGCTACACCTTC	CASSLSAPLANYGYTF
TRBJ1-2	-	-	TRBV7-2	TGTGCCAGCAGCCTAAATTCAGGGTCAATTAACTATGGCTACACCTTC	CASSLNSGSINYGYTF
TRBJ2-5	-	-	TRBV5-6	TGTGCCAGCAGCTCCGGAGAGACCCAGTACTTC	CASSSGETQYF
TRBJ2-2	-	-	TRBV6-1	TGTGCCAGCATATTACAGGGTCGGGTCACCGGGGAGCTGTTTTTT	CASILQGRVTGELFF
TRBJ1-1	-	-	TRBV6-1	TGTGCCAGCAGAGAATTTGAAGCTTTCTTT	CASREFEAFF
TRBJ2-5	-	-	TRBV5-1	TGCGCCAGCAGCTTGGAACCTTCCCGGGAGACCCAGTACTTC	CASSLEPSRETQYF
TRBJ2-7	TRBD2	once	TRBV9	TGTGCCAGCAGCGCTTCGGGACTAGGTGCCTACGAGCAGTACTTC	CASSASGLGAYEQYF
TRBJ2-3	-	-	TRBV6-1	TGTGCCAGCAGTGACTTGCCAGGGGCTACAGATACGCAGTATTTT	CASSDLPGATDTQYF
TRBJ1-3	-	-	TRBV5-1	TGCGCCAGCAGCTTAGGAACTCCGGGACTTTCTGGAAACACCATATATTTT	CASSLGTPGLSGNTIYF
TRBJ1-1	-	-	TRBV5-1	TGCGCCAGCAGCCTGACGCGGGGGAACGCTGAAGCTTTCTTT	CASSLTRGNAEAFF
TRBJ2-1	TRBD1	-	TRBV7-2	TGTGCCAGCAGCCCGGACAGGGGAAGGGTCAATGAGCAGTTCTTC	CASSPDRGRVNEQFF
TRBJ2-6	-	-	TRBV9	TGTGCCAGCAGCGCCTACGGGACGTCTGGGGCCAACGTCCTGACTTTC	CASSAYGTSGANVLTF
TRBJ2-1	TRBD2	-	TRBV27	TGTGCCAGCAGTTTTGGGGGGGACTACAATGAGCAGTTCTTC	CASSFGGDYNEQFF
TRBJ1-2	TRBD1	-	TRBV4-3	TGCGCCAGCAGCCAAGTAGGGACAGGGGGCCTTTATAGCTACACCTTC	CASSQVGTGGLYSYTF
TRBJ2-1	TRBD1	-	TRBV13	TGTGCCAGCAGCTTACCCGGGACAGGGGCGTTGATTGAGCAGTTCTTC	CASSLPGTGALIEQFF
TRBJ2-2	-	-	TRBV11-2	TGTGCCAGCAGCTTAGCTAGTCGAAACACCGGGGAGCTGTTTTTT	CASSLASRNTGELFF
TRBJ2-7	-	-	TRBV28	TGTGCCAGCAGGGAAAATATGAGAGCCGAGCAGTACTTC	CASRENMRAEQYF